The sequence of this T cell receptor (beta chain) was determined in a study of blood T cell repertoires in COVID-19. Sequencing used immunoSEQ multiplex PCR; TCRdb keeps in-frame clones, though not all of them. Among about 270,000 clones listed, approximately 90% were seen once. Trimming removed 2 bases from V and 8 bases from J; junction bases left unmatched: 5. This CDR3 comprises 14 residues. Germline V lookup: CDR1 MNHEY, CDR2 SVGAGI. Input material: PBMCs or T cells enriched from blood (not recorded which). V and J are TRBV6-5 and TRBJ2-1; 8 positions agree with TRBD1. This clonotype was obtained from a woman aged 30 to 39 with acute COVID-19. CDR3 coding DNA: TGTGCCAGCAGTTACCCAGGGGGCAAGGATGAGCAGTTCTTC. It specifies CASSYPGGKDEQFF.